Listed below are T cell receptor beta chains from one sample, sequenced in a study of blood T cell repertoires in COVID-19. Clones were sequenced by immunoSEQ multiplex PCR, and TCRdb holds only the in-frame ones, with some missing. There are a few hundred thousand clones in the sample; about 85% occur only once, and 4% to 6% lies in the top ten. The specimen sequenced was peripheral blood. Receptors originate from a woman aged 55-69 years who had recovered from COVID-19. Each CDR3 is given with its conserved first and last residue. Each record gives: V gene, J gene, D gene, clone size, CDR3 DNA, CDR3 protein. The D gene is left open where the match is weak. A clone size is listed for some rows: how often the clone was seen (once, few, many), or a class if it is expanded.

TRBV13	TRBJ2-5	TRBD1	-	TGTGCCAGCAGCTCCCCCAGGGGGCGGGAGACCCAGTACTTC	CASSSPRGRETQYF
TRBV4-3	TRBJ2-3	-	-	TGCGCCAGCAGCCAAGAAGCCCCCTTGGCCCGTACGAGGGCAGATACGCAGTATTTT	CASSQEAPLARTRADTQYF
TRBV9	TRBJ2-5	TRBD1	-	TGTGCCAGCAGCGTAGTGGGGACAGTAAAGGGAGAGACCCAGTACTTC	CASSVVGTVKGETQYF
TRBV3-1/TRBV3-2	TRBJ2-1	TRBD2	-	TGTGCCAGCAGCCCTGGGACTAGCGGGGGGGAAGAGCAGTTCTTC	CASSPGTSGGEEQFF
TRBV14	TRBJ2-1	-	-	TGTGCCAGCAGCCAAGGGAGTTGGTCCTACAATGAGCAGTTCTTC	CASSQGSWSYNEQFF
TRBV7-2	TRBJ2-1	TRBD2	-	TGTGCCAGCGAGGGACTAGTCTCCTACAATGAGCAGTTCTTC	CASEGLVSYNEQFF
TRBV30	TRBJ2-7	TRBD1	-	TGTGCCTGGAAAACCGGGACAGGGCAGGTCGAGCAGTACTTC	CAWKTGTGQVEQYF
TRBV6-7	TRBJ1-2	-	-	TGTGCCAGCAGTGGCCGGGGGGACTCCTATGGCTACACCTTC	CASSGRGDSYGYTF
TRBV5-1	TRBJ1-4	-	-	TGCGCCAGCAGCCCACAGGGTTACGAAAAACTGTTTTTT	CASSPQGYEKLFF
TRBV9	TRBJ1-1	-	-	TGTGCCAGCAGCGTAGAGGGGTGGGTCACTGAAGCTTTCTTT	CASSVEGWVTEAFF
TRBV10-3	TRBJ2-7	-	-	TGTGCCATCCAGGGGTCGGACTCCGCGGGTGAGCAGTACTTC	CAIQGSDSAGEQYF
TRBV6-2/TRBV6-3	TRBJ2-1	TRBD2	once	TGTGCCAGCAGTTACTCGGTCGGGGGGGCGCTCTACAATGAGCAGTTCTTC	CASSYSVGGALYNEQFF
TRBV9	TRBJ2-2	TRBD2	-	TGTGCCAGCAGCGGTTTAGCGGGGGGATACACCGGGGAGCTGTTTTTT	CASSGLAGGYTGELFF
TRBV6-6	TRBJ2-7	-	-	TGTGCCAGCAGTTACACGACAGAAAACTACGAGCAGTACTTC	CASSYTTENYEQYF
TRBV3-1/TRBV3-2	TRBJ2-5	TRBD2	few	TGTGCCAGCAGCCAGGGAGGGCAGCAAGAGACCCAGTACTTC	CASSQGGQQETQYF
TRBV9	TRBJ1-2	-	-	TGTGCCAGCAGCCCTGGGACCGGGGGGTACTATGGCTACACCTTC	CASSPGTGGYYGYTF
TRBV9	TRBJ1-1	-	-	TGTGCCAGCAGCGTAGTGCAGGGGCACACTGAAGCTTTCTTT	CASSVVQGHTEAFF
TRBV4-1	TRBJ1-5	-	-	TGCGCCAGCAGCCATATGACCGGAGGGCGGGTGAATCAGCCCCAGCATTTT	CASSHMTGGRVNQPQHF
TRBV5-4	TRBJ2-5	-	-	TGTGCCAGCAGCCCCCCCTCGGTGGGGGACACCGAAGAGACCCAGTACTTC	CASSPPSVGDTEETQYF
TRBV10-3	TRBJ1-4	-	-	TGTGCCATCAGTGAGTGGCGGGGGGCGGCATCCAACGAAAAACTGTTTTTT	CAISEWRGAASNEKLFF
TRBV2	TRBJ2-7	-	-	TGTGCCAGCAGTGAGGGGAGCCTTTCCTACGAGCAGTACTTC	CASSEGSLSYEQYF
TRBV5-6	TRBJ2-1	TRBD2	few	TGTGCCAGCAGCCCTCCCCCCTGGGGCGGGGGGGCCGCCTACAATGAGCAGTTCTTC	CASSPPPWGGGAAYNEQFF
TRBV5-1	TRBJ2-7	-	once	TGCGCCAGCAGCTTGGCCGCTGGGGGGACCTACGAGCAGTACTTC	CASSLAAGGTYEQYF
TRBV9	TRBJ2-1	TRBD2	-	TGTGCCAGCAGCGAGACGGGACTAGCGAGAAATGAGCAGTTCTTC	CASSETGLARNEQFF
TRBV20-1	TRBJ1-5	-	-	TGCAGTGCTAGTGTTCGGGGGAATCAGCCCCAGCATTTT	CSASVRGNQPQHF
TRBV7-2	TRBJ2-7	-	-	TGTGCCAGCAGCTTCGCAGGGGACGAGCAGTACTTC	CASSFAGDEQYF
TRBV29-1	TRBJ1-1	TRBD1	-	TGCAGCGCCCGGACAGGGAGGTTCACTGAAGCTTTCTTT	CSARTGRFTEAFF
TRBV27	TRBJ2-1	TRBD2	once	TGTGCCAGCACCCGGACTAGCGGGTGGTCCGATGCGCAGTTCTTC	CASTRTSGWSDAQFF
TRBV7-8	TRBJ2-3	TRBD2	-	TGTGCCAGCAGCCTGGGACTAGCGGAAGCAGATACGCAGTATTTT	CASSLGLAEADTQYF
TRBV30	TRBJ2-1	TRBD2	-	TGTGCCTGGAGTCCGAGACTCCAGCGGGGTAGAGATGAGCAGTTCTTC	CAWSPRLQRGRDEQFF
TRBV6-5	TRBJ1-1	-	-	TGTGCCAGCAGAATCGAGGTCAACACTGAAGCTTTCTTT	CASRIEVNTEAFF